These 4 T cell receptor beta chains originate from one sample sequenced in a study of glioma-infiltrating T cells. Amplification of TCR alpha and beta CDR3 regions from RNA used iRepertoire nested multiplex PCR. Each CDR3 protein is one row after TCRdb ran MiXCR on the multiplex PCR reads. The sample contains around 130,000 distinct CDR3 sequences, more than 20% of which appear only once. The source material was glioma tissue, nonneoplastic brain tissue, or PBMCs (not recorded which). These receptors were collected from a human donor with low-grade glioma or glioblastoma, undergoing nonglioma brain surgery, or in good health (not recorded which).

This clonotype was observed many times. In nucleotides, the CDR3 is TGTGCCAGCAACGGACAGGGGGGGCCTCCGAACACCGGGGAGCTGTTTTTT. Protein sequence: CASNGQGGPPNTGELFF. V usage is TRBV7-2 and J usage is TRBJ2-2, with 10 positions matching TRBD1. Germline trimming cut 7 bases from V and 0 bases from J; bases unmatched to any gene: 8. In germline, CDR1 is SGHTA, CDR2 FQGNSA. The length of the CDR3 is 17 residues.

The rearrangement links TRBV4-1 to TRBJ1-4, with a weak D call TRBD1 (6 bases). Trimming removed 4 bases from V and 6 bases from J, with 18 bases in between. This CDR3 contains 16 residues. Looked up from germline, CDR1 is MGHRA and CDR2 is YSYEKL. Here the CDR3 DNA reads TGCGCCAGCAGCCGAAAAGCAGGGGATCGCGATGAAAAACTGTTTTTT. Its translation is CASSRKAGDRDEKLFF.

This clonotype showed up just a few times. V and J are TRBV6-2 or TRBV6-3 and TRBJ2-7; possible D gene TRBD1, 5 bases. The CDR3 runs to 14 residues. In germline, CDR1 is MNHEY, CDR2 SVGEGT. The V gene lost 4 bases and the J gene lost 2 bases, with 12 bases spanning the gap. The CDR3 DNA reads as TGTGCCAGCAGTTCCAACTTAGGGGCCTACGAGCAGTACGTC. Amino acids: CASSSNLGAYEQYV.

This clonotype turned up a few times. This chain uses TRBV4-1 with TRBJ1-4; 9 nucleotides match TRBD1. This CDR3 has 15 amino acids. CDR1 is MGHRA, CDR2 YSYEKL, per germline. Trimming removed 3 bases from V and 7 bases from J; junction bases left unmatched: 6. The CDR3 protein is CASSHAGTGSEKLFF. In DNA form, the CDR3 reads TGCGCCAGCAGCCACGCCGGGACAGGGTCTGAAAAACTGTTTTTT.